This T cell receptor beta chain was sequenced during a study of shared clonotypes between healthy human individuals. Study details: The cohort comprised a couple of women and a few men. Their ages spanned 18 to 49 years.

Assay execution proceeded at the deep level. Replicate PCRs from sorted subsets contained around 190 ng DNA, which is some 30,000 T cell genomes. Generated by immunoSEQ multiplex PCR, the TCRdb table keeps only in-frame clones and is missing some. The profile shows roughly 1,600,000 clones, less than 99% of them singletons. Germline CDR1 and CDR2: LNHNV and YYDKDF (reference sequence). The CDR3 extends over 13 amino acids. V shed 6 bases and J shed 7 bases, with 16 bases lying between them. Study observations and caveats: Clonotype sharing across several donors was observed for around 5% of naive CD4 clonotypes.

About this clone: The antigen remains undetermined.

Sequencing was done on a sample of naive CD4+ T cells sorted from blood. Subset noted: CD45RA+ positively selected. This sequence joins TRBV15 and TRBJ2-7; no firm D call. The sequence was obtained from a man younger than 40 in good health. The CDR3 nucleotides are TGTGCCACCAGAAACCCTACCGGCGAGGAGCAGTACTTC. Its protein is CATRNPTGEEQYF.